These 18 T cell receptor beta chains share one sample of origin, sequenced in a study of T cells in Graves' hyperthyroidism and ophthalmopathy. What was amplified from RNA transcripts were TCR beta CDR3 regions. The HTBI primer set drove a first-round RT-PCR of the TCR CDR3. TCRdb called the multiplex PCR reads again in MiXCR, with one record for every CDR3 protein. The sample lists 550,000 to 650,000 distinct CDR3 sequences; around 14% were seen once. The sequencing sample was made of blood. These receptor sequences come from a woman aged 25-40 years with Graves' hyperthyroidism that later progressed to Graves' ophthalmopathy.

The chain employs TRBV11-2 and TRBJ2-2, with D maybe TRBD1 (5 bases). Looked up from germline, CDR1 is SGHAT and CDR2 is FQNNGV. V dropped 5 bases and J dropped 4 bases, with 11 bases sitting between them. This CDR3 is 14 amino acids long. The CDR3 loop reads CASSAPRGTGELFF. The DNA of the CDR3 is TGTGCCAGCAGCGCCCCTAGGGGCACCGGGGAGCTGTTTTTT.

DNA of the CDR3: TGTGCCAGCAGCTTCCAATTTAGGGCGTCAGGAAACACCATATATTTT. It yields the protein CASSFQFRASGNTIYF. The rearrangement links TRBV7-9 to TRBJ1-3; D unresolved. The CDR3 consists of 16 residues. V lost 3 bases, J lost 4 bases, and 16 bases lay in between. Germline V CDR1 and CDR2: SEHNR, FQNEAQ (reference sequence).

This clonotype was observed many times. The CDR3 reads CATDSGNTIYF. The CDR3 coding sequence is TGTGCCACCGATTCTGGAAACACCATATATTTT. The chain links TRBV28 to TRBJ1-3; D is ambiguous. Germline V gene data show CDR1 as MDHEN and CDR2 as SYDVKM. Trimming took 10 bases from V and 1 from J, leaving 5 bases between them. The CDR3 is 11 residues long. Full variable domain (missing parts from reference TRBV28 and TRBJ1-3): DVKVTQSSRYLVKRTGEKVFLECVQDMDHENMFWYRQDPGLGLRLIYFSYDVKMKEKGDIPEGYSVSREKKERFSLILESASTNQTSMYLCATDSGNTIYFGEGSWLTVV.

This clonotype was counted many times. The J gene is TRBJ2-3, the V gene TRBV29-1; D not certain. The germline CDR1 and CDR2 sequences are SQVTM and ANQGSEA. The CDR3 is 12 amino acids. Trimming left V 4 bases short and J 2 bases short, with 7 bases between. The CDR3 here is CSVVVFTDTQYF. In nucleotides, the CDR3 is TGCAGCGTTGTCGTCTTCACAGATACGCAGTATTTT.

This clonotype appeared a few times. This CDR3 reads CASSKGDAVYNEQFF. The CDR3 region has the DNA TGTGCCAGTAGTAAAGGGGACGCAGTCTACAATGAGCAGTTCTTC. The rearrangement links TRBV19 to TRBJ2-1, with D perhaps matching TRBD1 or TRBD2 (5 bases each). CDR1 and CDR2 from the germline V gene are LNHDA and SQIVND (reference sequence). The CDR3 contains 15 residues. Trimming shortened V by 4 bases and J by 3 bases, and 13 bases separated the two germline ends.

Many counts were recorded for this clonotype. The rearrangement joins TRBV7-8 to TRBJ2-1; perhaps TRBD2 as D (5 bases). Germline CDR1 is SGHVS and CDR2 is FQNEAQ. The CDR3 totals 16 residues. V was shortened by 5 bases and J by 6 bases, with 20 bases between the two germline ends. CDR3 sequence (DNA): TGTGCCAGCAGCCCCAGACTACCACTCGAGGGCAATGAGCAGTTCTTC. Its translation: CASSPRLPLEGNEQFF.

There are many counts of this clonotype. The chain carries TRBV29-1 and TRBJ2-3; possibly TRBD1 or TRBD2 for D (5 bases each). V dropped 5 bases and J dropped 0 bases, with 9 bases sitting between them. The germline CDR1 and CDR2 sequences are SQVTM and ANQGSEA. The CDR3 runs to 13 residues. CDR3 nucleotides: TGCAGCGTTCTGGGGGACAGCACAGATACGCAGTATTTT. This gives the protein CSVLGDSTDTQYF.

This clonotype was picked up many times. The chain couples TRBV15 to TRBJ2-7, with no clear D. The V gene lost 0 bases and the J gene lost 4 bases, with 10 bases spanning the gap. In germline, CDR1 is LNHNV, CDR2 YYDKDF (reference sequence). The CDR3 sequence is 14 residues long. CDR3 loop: CATSRDRVVYEQYF. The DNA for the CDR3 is TGTGCCACCAGCAGAGATCGGGTCGTGTACGAGCAGTACTTC. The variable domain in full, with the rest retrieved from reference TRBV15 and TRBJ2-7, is DAMVIQNPRYQVTQFGKPVTLSCSQTLNHNVMYWYQQKSSQAPKLLFHYYDKDFNNEADTPDNFQSRRPNTSFCFLDIRSPGLGDTAMYLCATSRDRVVYEQYFGPGTRLTVT.

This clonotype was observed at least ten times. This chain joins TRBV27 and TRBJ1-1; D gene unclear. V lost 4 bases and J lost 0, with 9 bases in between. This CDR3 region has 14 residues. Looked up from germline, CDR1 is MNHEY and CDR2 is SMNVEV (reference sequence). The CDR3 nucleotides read TGTGCCAGCAGTTGGTCAGCCCTGAACACTGAAGCTTTCTTT. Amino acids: CASSWSALNTEAFF.

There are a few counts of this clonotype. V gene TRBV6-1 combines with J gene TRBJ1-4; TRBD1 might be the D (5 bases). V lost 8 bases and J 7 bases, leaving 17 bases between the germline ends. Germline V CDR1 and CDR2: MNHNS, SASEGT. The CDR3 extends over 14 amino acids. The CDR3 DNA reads TGTGCCAGCGCACCGGGACCTGGCGGTGAAAAACTGTTTTTT. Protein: CASAPGPGGEKLFF.

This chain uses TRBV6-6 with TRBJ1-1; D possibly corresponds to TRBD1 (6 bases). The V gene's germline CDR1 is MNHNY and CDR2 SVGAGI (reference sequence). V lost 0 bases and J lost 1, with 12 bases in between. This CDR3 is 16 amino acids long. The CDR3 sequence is CASSYSRGGQNTEAFF. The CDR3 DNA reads TGTGCCAGCAGTTACTCGAGGGGGGGGCAGAACACTGAAGCTTTCTTT.

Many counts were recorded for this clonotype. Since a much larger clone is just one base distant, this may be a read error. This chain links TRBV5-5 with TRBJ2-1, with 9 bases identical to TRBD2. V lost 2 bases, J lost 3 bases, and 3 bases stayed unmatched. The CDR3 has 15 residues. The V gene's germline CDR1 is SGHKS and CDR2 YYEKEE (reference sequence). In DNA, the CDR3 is TGTGCCAGCAGCTTTAGCGGGAGCGGCTACAATGAGCAGTTCTTC. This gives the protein CASSFSGSGYNEQFF.

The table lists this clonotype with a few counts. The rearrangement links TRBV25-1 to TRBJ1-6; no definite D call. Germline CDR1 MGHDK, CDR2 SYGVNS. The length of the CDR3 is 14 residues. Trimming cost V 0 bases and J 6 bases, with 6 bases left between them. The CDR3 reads CASSEYLSNSPLHF. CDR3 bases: TGTGCCAGCAGTGAATATCTTAGTAATTCACCCCTCCACTTT.

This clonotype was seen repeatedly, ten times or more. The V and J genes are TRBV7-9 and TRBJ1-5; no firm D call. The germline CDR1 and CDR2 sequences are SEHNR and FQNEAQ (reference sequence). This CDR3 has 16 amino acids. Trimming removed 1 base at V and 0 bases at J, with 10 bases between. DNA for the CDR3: TGTGCCAGCAGCTTAGGACCGGGCCTTAGCAATCAGCCCCAGCATTTT. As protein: CASSLGPGLSNQPQHF.

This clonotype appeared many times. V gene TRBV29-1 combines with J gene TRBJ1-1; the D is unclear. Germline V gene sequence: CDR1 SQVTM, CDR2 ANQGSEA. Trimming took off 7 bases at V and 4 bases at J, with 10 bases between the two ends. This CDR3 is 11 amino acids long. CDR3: CSARKTTEAFF. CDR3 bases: TGCAGCGCTCGGAAGACCACTGAAGCTTTCTTT.

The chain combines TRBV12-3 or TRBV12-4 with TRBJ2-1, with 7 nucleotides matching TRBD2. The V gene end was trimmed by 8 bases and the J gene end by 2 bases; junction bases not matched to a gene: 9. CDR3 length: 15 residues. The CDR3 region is CASAFGSGTYNEQFF. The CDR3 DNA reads TGTGCCAGCGCTTTCGGGAGCGGGACCTACAATGAGCAGTTCTTC.

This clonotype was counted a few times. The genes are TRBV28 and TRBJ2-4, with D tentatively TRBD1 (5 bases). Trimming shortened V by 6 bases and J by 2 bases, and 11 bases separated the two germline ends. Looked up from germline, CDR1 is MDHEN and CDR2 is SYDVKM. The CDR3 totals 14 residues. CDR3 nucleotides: TGTGCCAGCAGCGACCGGACATCCAAAAACATTCAGTACTTC. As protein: CASSDRTSKNIQYF.

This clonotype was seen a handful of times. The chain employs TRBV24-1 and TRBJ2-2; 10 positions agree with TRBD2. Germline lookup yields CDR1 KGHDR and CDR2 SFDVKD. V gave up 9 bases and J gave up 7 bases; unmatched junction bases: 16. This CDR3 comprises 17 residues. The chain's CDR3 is CATGGREREGRVGELFF. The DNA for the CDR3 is TGTGCCACCGGTGGAAGAGAGCGGGAGGGCCGGGTCGGGGAGCTGTTTTTT.